These 8 T cell receptor beta chains share one sample of origin, sequenced in a study of cytomegalovirus exposure and HLA in healthy donors (dated by TCRdb to 2016 to 2017). Receptor amplification or capture employed the immunoSEQ multiplex PCR assay. A mixture of 60 forward primers for TCR Vbeta segments and 13 reverse primers for TCR Jbeta segments was used in the multiplex PCR. This immuneACCESS table, as held by TCRdb, lists in-frame sequences with V and J called but not all clones. Of the missing ones, under half trace to an unresolved V gene in checked studies; the others have no known cause. This sample is represented by 190,000 or so clones; approximately 83% of them were singletons. Of the sample, about 0.094% falls within the top ten clones. The sequenced sample was PBMCs. Receptors originate from a boy aged 2 to 10 in good health and CMV-seronegative.

This rearrangement joins TRBV5-6 to TRBJ2-3; maybe TRBD2 (6 bases). The CDR3 extends over 15 amino acids. In germline, CDR1 is SGHDT, CDR2 YYEEEE. V gave up 4 bases and J gave up 5 bases, with 17 bases separating them. The CDR3 region has the DNA TGTGCCAGCAGCAGGGCGCGGGGAGGTAGAGATACGCAGTATTTT. Amino acid sequence: CASSRARGGRDTQYF.

The chain joins TRBV5-5 to TRBJ1-1, with 10 bases aligning to TRBD1. Trimming at V came to 2 bases and at J to 4 bases, leaving 5 bases not matched to a gene. Germline CDR1 is SGHKS and CDR2 is YYEKEE (reference sequence). The CDR3 extends over 15 amino acids. The CDR3 loop reads CASSLWDRGFTEAFF. As DNA, the CDR3 is TGTGCCAGCAGCTTATGGGACAGGGGATTCACTGAAGCTTTCTTT.

The chain couples TRBV29-1 to TRBJ1-2; the D gene is possibly TRBD1 (5 bases). This CDR3 region has 14 residues. V dropped 7 bases and J dropped 4 bases, with 19 bases sitting between them. The V gene's germline CDR1 is SQVTM and CDR2 ANQGSEA. CDR3 coding DNA: TGCAGCGCCGGGGGTTCGACGATCCGCTATGGCTACACCTTC. Amino acid sequence: CSAGGSTIRYGYTF.

The chain recombines TRBV19 with TRBJ1-3, with D tentatively TRBD1 (6 bases). The V gene lost 10 bases and the J gene lost 4 bases, with 20 bases spanning the gap. Germline V lookup: CDR1 LNHDA, CDR2 SQIVND (reference sequence). The CDR3 contains 15 residues. The CDR3 sequence is CATSGHLYSGNTIYF. The CDR3 region has the DNA TGTGCCACCTCGGGACACCTATACTCCGGAAACACCATATATTTT.

The V and J genes are TRBV9 and TRBJ2-5; no reliable D call. This CDR3 is 13 amino acids long. CDR1 is SGDLS, CDR2 YYNGEE, per germline. Trimming cost V 0 bases and J 11 bases, with 14 bases left between them. The CDR3 loop is CASSVATGSEQYF. DNA of the CDR3: TGTGCCAGCAGCGTAGCTACGGGTTCGGAGCAGTACTTC.

V gene TRBV27 combines with J gene TRBJ2-6, with D possibly matching TRBD2 (6 bases). The CDR3 is 18 amino acids. The V end lost 6 bases, the J end lost 4 bases, and 22 bases lay between the germline ends. The V gene's germline CDR1 is MNHEY and CDR2 SMNVEV (reference sequence). The CDR3 nucleotides read TGTGCCAGCAGACGGGGGTCCCCAGGGAGTGTCGGGGCCAACGTCCTGACTTTC. It yields the protein CASRRGSPGSVGANVLTF. The whole variable domain, remainder taken from reference TRBV27 and TRBJ2-6, is EAQVTQNPRYLITVTGKKLTVTCSQNMNHEYMSWYRQDPGLGLRQIYYSMNVEVTDKGDVPEGYKVSRKEKRNFPLILESPSPNQTSLYFCASRRGSPGSVGANVLTFGAGSRLTVL.

The V gene is TRBV7-8, the J gene TRBJ2-7, with 9 bases matching TRBD1. The germline CDR1 and CDR2 sequences are SGHVS and FQNEAQ. The CDR3 contains 17 residues. J lost 7 bases, V lost 1 base, and 14 bases had no gene match. The CDR3 DNA reads as TGTGCCAGCAGCTTAGGGTTTCGGGACAGGGTTGGTTGGGAGCAGTACTTC. This translates into CASSLGFRDRVGWEQYF.

To note about this clone: Sequence at one end of the junction differs from germline and may be a read error. The rearrangement links TRBV19 to TRBJ2-7, with TRBD2 as a possible D gene (6 bases). CDR3 length: 9 amino acids. Germline-derived CDR1 and CDR2 are LNHDA and SQIVND (reference sequence). The CDR3 loop reads CCAGPRMVF. The CDR3 coding sequence is TGTTGCGCGGGGCCCAGGATGGTCTTC.